This entry lists 9 T cell receptor beta chains sequenced from one sample in a study of Ad26.COV2.S vaccination and SARS-CoV-2 variants. Libraries were prepared by immunoSEQ multiplex PCR; TCRdb keeps only in-frame clonotypes and omits some of them. The sample yields about 440,000 clones, about nine tenths seen once. Treatment defined: roughly 18 received Ad26.COV2.S at low or high dose, single or two shots; several received placebo; per-sample allocation not given. Day 63 following the first vaccine or placebo injection was when the samples were taken. The sequencing used peripheral blood, collected in a trial of Ad26.COV2.S vaccine versus placebo. The receptor set was obtained from a person between 18 and 60 years old who received the Ad26.COV2.S COVID-19 vaccine or a placebo.

Of note for this clone: One end of the junction varies from germline; a read error may be responsible. The genes are TRBV7-7 and TRBJ2-5, with 7 bases lining up with TRBD2. The CDR3 contains 13 residues. Germline CDR1 is SSHAT and CDR2 is FNYEAQ (reference sequence). The CDR3 DNA reads TGTGCTAGCAGCTCGGGACTAACGGAGACCCAGTACTTC. Residues: CASSSGLTETQYF. The variable domain in full, completed from reference TRBV7-7 and TRBJ2-5, reads GAGVSQSPRYKVTKRGQDVTLRCDPISSHATLYWYQQALGQGPEFLTYFNYEAQPDKSGLPSDRFSAERPEGSISTLTIQRTEQRDSAMYRCASSSGLTETQYFGPGTRLLVL.

This chain joins TRBV6-2 or TRBV6-3 and TRBJ2-2; 8 positions match TRBD2. The CDR3 runs 15 residues. Germline CDR1 reads MNHEY; CDR2 reads SVGEGT. J was trimmed by 7 bases and V by 5 bases; bases with no gene match: 9. The CDR3 protein is CASSIREGLVGELFF. CDR3 coding DNA: TGTGCCAGCAGTATCCGGGAGGGCCTCGTCGGGGAGCTGTTTTTT.

This clone was counted once. This sequence joins TRBV6-5 and TRBJ1-5; possible D gene TRBD1, 6 bases. Germline CDR1 reads MNHEY; CDR2 reads SVGAGI. This CDR3 has 14 residues. Trimming cost V 5 bases and J 7 bases, with 15 bases left between them. The CDR3 protein is CASSPQEGGQPQHF. DNA of the CDR3: TGTGCCAGCAGTCCCCAAGAGGGGGGACAGCCCCAGCATTTT.

The rearrangement links TRBV27 to TRBJ2-7; D is perhaps TRBD2 (6 bases). Germline CDR1 and CDR2: MNHEY and SMNVEV (reference sequence). V was cut by 2 bases and J by 4 bases, with 9 bases left in between. This CDR3 comprises 13 residues. Written as DNA, the CDR3 is TGTGCCAGCAGTTTAGCGGGGAGGTACGAGCAGTACTTC. This translates into CASSLAGRYEQYF.

The chain recombines TRBV7-2 with TRBJ1-6; D is possibly TRBD1 (5 bases). Germline V gene data show CDR1 as SGHTA and CDR2 as FQGNSA. The CDR3 extends over 15 amino acids. V was clipped by 5 bases and J by 7 bases, with 15 bases between them. CDR3 loop: CASSLTGTRNSPLHF. The CDR3 DNA sequence: TGTGCCAGCAGCCTGACCGGGACTAGGAATTCACCCCTCCACTTT.

This rearrangement joins TRBV7-3 to TRBJ2-2; D remains ambiguous. The CDR3 has 13 residues. Trimming took off 5 bases at V and 6 bases at J, with 10 bases between the two ends. Germline V gene lookup returns CDR1 SGHTA and CDR2 FQGTGA. The CDR3 protein is CASSPTPAGELFF. CDR3 in DNA: TGTGCCAGCAGCCCGACGCCGGCCGGGGAGCTGTTTTTT.

This rearrangement joins TRBV9 to TRBJ2-1, with D maybe TRBD1 (5 bases). Trimming took 3 bases from V and 8 from J, leaving 9 bases between them. The CDR3 length is 12 residues. The germline V gene has CDR1 SGDLS and CDR2 YYNGEE. The CDR3 spells CASSGRGDEQFF. The CDR3 bases are TGTGCCAGCAGCGGAAGGGGCGATGAGCAGTTCTTC.

The chain couples TRBV7-2 to TRBJ2-1; 9 nucleotides align to TRBD2. Germline V CDR1 and CDR2: SGHTA, FQGNSA. V lost 0 bases, J lost 5 bases, and 5 bases stayed unmatched. The CDR3 sequence is 16 residues long. This CDR3 reads CASSLAWPSGDNEQFF. In DNA form, the CDR3 reads TGTGCCAGCAGCTTAGCTTGGCCTAGCGGGGACAATGAGCAGTTCTTC.

The chain carries TRBV28 and TRBJ2-3; no clear D gene. Per germline, CDR1 MDHEN and CDR2 SYDVKM. The V and J ends lost 1 base and 1 base respectively, with 18 bases between them. This CDR3 region has 18 residues. DNA of the CDR3: TGTGCCAGCAGTTTATTTAGGATCGAGAGGAGACGCACAGATACGCAGTATTTT. Residues: CASSLFRIERRRTDTQYF.